This is a list of T cell receptor beta chains from one sample in a study of Japanese encephalitis immunity and Zika vaccine responses. MiXCR, applied by TCRdb to the 5' RACE reads, yields one record per CDR3 protein. The table has fewer than 150 distinct CDR3 sequences, roughly a tenth seen once. The source material was antigen-activated CD4+ T cells from blood, cultured, sampled during a Zika inactivated vaccine study. These receptors were taken from an adult woman who received an inactivated Zika virus vaccine. CDR3s include the opening cysteine and the closing phenylalanine or tryptophan. Each record gives: D gene, J gene, V gene, CDR3 protein. D genes are given only for firm matches.

>.|TRBJ1-4|TRBV7-9
CASSQGTSEGEKLFF
>.|TRBJ2-3|TRBV2
CASNPRESTDTQYF
>.|TRBJ1-1|TRBV4-3
CASSQSSGPNTEAFF
>TRBD1|TRBJ2-7|TRBV4-3
CASSLRTGMNYEQYF
>.|TRBJ1-1|TRBV4-3
CASSQVRGETEAFF
>TRBD1|TRBJ2-1|TRBV20-1
CSARPQGRNEQFF
>TRBD1|TRBJ1-2|TRBV12-3/TRBV12-4
CASSQGQGYGYTF
>.|TRBJ2-7|TRBV28
CASTAKVSEQYF
>.|TRBJ2-6|TRBV7-7
CASSPTGSGANVLTF
>TRBD1|TRBJ2-2|TRBV10-1
CASSYSQGATTGELFF
>.|TRBJ1-1|TRBV6-5
CASSYQYGRETEAFF
>.|TRBJ2-1|TRBV7-5
CISVPELVAHGTGRVGEQFF
>.|TRBJ2-1|TRBV5-1
CASSRLMGDEQFF
>.|TRBJ1-6|TRBV28
CASSFGNSPLHF
>.|TRBJ1-3|TRBV28
CASNPSGQGGNTIYF
>TRBD2|TRBJ2-2|TRBV11-2
CASSLEAGGIGELFF
>.|TRBJ1-5|TRBV6-2/TRBV6-3
CASLNAGWGPQHF
>.|TRBJ1-6|TRBV7-2
CASSLGSSYNSPLHF
>.|TRBJ1-5|TRBV30
CAWSAGESQPQHF
>TRBD2|TRBJ2-2|TRBV28
CASSPPTSGGELFF
>TRBD1|TRBJ2-6|TRBV10-3
CAIRATGASVSGANVLTF
>.|TRBJ2-7|TRBV27
CASRRTGSYEQYF
>.|TRBJ1-1|TRBV28
CATGGSGGGSTEAFF
>.|TRBJ2-1|TRBV5-4
CASSPGGGQGAYNEQFF
>.|TRBJ2-4|TRBV6-2/TRBV6-3
CASGGIGNIQYF
>.|TRBJ1-6|TRBV28
CASIYSGSRGNNSPLHF
>.|TRBJ1-1|TRBV6-2/TRBV6-3
CASNTGMNTEAFF
>.|TRBJ2-1|TRBV19
CASSISVNGEQFF
>.|TRBJ2-5|TRBV18
CASSPRQVEETQYF
>.|TRBJ2-3|TRBV5-1
CASTWAVLGTDTQYF
>.|TRBJ1-1|TRBV19
CASKVDTGFAEAFF
>.|TRBJ2-2|TRBV2
CASSEHTGELFF
>.|TRBJ2-3|TRBV19
CASSIGGSYTDTQYF
>.|TRBJ2-3|TRBV12-3/TRBV12-4
CASSKRLVTDTQYF
>.|TRBJ2-4|TRBV4-3
CASSQGGENIQYF
>.|TRBJ2-7|TRBV20-1
CSASHEQYF